These 8 T cell receptor beta chains share one sample of origin, sequenced in a study of beta chain features in type 1 diabetes. The isolated RNA, all of it, was reverse transcribed, so expressed TCRB transcripts were what got sequenced. Some clones are missing from TCRdb's copy, which holds only in-frame ones; the method was immunoSEQ multiplex PCR. The table has about 170,000 clones, about 8% seen once. These receptors have no known antigen. Overall study results and limits: In all four CD4+ subsets, TCRB CDR3 length was significantly, moderately reduced in type 1 diabetes.

The material sequenced was central memory CD4+ T cells from blood. The origin of the receptors is a woman in her thirties or forties with type 1 diabetes.

This clone was seen a few times. V is TRBV5-4 and J is TRBJ1-1, with D possibly TRBD1 on 5 matching bases. V was shortened by 0 bases and J by 6 bases, with 12 bases between the two germline ends. Germline V lookup: CDR1 SGHNT, CDR2 YYREEE (reference sequence). CDR3 length equals 14 residues. CDR3 bases: TGTGCCAGCAGCTTGGGACGGGGGGAACCTGAAGCTTTCTTT. Protein: CASSLGRGEPEAFF.

In its sample, this clone was seen a few times. This chain uses TRBV19 with TRBJ2-1; D is undetermined. CDR3 length: 12 residues. The germline CDR1 and CDR2 sequences are LNHDA and SQIVND (reference sequence). Trimming left V 5 bases short and J 6 bases short, with 8 bases between. For the CDR3, the DNA is TGTGCCAGTAGTCCAAGCCCCAATGAGCAGTTCTTC. Protein: CASSPSPNEQFF.

The genes are TRBV28 and TRBJ2-5; D possibly corresponds to TRBD2 (6 bases). Germline V gene data show CDR1 as MDHEN and CDR2 as SYDVKM. Trimming pared 5 bases from V and 6 bases from J, leaving 19 bases between. The CDR3 is made up of 15 amino acids. CDR3 protein: CASSAPRAGMKTQYF. The CDR3 coding sequence is TGTGCCAGCAGTGCACCGAGGGCGGGAATGAAGACCCAGTACTTC.

J is TRBJ2-3 and V is TRBV4-1; D unclear. Trimming took off 0 bases at V and 2 bases at J, with 6 bases between the two ends. The CDR3 has 14 amino acids. Germline assignment: CDR1 MGHRA and CDR2 YSYEKL. This chain's CDR3 is CASSQDLLTDTQYF. CDR3 nucleotide sequence: TGCGCCAGCAGCCAAGACCTCCTCACAGATACGCAGTATTTT.

In this sample, this clone turned up a few times. This sequence joins TRBV7-9 and TRBJ2-6, with unresolved D. The CDR3 has 13 amino acids. In germline, CDR1 is SEHNR, CDR2 FQNEAQ (reference sequence). Trimming removed 11 bases from V and 0 bases from J, with 8 bases in between. This chain's CDR3 is CAQAASGANVLTF. CDR3 bases: TGTGCCCAGGCTGCCTCTGGGGCCAACGTCCTGACTTTC. The whole variable domain, remainder taken from reference TRBV7-9 and TRBJ2-6, is DTGVSQNPRHKITKRGQNVTFRCDPISEHNRLYWYRQTLGQGPEFLTYFQNEAQLEKSRLLSDRFSAERPKGSFSTLEIQRTEQGDSAMYLCAQAASGANVLTFGAGSRLTVL.

The chain employs TRBV7-2 and TRBJ2-7; 10 bases line up with TRBD1. J lost 4 bases, V lost 2 bases, and 5 bases had no gene match. CDR3 length equals 15 residues. The germline gives CDR1 SGHTA, CDR2 FQGNSA. The CDR3 protein is CASSLLGTGAYEQYF. The CDR3 DNA reads as TGTGCCAGCAGCTTACTTGGGACAGGGGCGTACGAGCAGTACTTC.

CDR3 sequence (DNA): TGTGCCAGCAGCAGGGGACAGGGAGGAATAAACATTCAGTACTTC. Translated: CASSRGQGGINIQYF. The J gene is TRBJ2-4, the V gene TRBV7-9, with 9 bases identical to TRBD1. The trim removed 5 bases at V and 6 bases at J, leaving 8 bases unmatched. This CDR3 contains 15 residues. Germline V lookup: CDR1 SEHNR, CDR2 FQNEAQ (reference sequence).

This sequence joins TRBV5-1 and TRBJ2-1; D gene ambiguous. This CDR3 has 14 residues. Germline CDR1 and CDR2: SGHRS and YFSETQ. Deletions cut 3 bases from V and 6 bases from J, with 13 bases between. CDR3 DNA sequence: TGCGCCAGCAGCTCCCTGCCCCCTAGCAATGAGCAGTTCTTC. Translating gives CASSSLPPSNEQFF.